This is a list of T cell receptor beta chains from one sample in a study of blood T cell repertoires in COVID-19. Clones were read by immunoSEQ multiplex PCR, and TCRdb kept only the in-frame ones, dropping some. The sample holds fewer than 200,000 clones, less than 85% seen once. Sequencing was performed on peripheral blood. These receptors were collected from an elderly woman with acute or convalescent COVID-19. Each CDR3 is given with its conserved first and last residue. Each record gives: V gene, clone size, J gene, D gene, CDR3 DNA, CDR3 protein. D genes are given only for firm matches. Part of the rows lack a size; the others show once, few, many or a class for expanded clones.

>TRBV5-1|NA|TRBJ1-1|NA
TGCGCCAGCAAGACGAGGGAGAACACTGAAGCTTTCTTT
CASKTRENTEAFF
>TRBV6-5|NA|TRBJ1-2|NA
TGTGCCACTACTAACAGGGTCGACGACTATGGCTACACCTTC
CATTNRVDDYGYTF
>TRBV28|NA|TRBJ1-3|NA
TGTGCCAGCAGTTACGGACAGACCTACTCTGGAAACACCATATATTTT
CASSYGQTYSGNTIYF
>TRBV7-8|NA|TRBJ2-1|NA
TGTGCCAGCAGCTTACGGGAAACCTACAATGAGCAGTTCTTC
CASSLRETYNEQFF
>TRBV10-3|NA|TRBJ2-7|NA
TGTGCCATCAGTTTGGGCGACTCCTACGAGCAGTACTTC
CAISLGDSYEQYF
>TRBV24-1|NA|TRBJ2-2|TRBD1
TGTGCCACCAGCTATCCGACAGGGGCAGAGGCCGGGGAGCTGTTTTTT
CATSYPTGAEAGELFF
>TRBV30|many|TRBJ1-1|NA
TGTGCCTGGAGTGGGGGGGGACACACTGAAGCTTTCTTT
CAWSGGGHTEAFF
>TRBV6-1|NA|TRBJ2-6|NA
TGTGCCAGCAGTGAAGTCGGAACTATCTCTGGGGCCAACGTCCTGACTTTC
CASSEVGTISGANVLTF
>TRBV2|NA|TRBJ1-5|TRBD1
TGTGCCAGCAGAAAACAGGGGATAAATCAGCCCCAGCATTTT
CASRKQGINQPQHF
>TRBV3-1/TRBV3-2|NA|TRBJ2-7|NA
TGTGCCAGCAGCCAAGGGAGGGAGCAGTACTTC
CASSQGREQYF
>TRBV5-4|NA|TRBJ1-1|NA
TGTGCCAGCAGCTTGGATGGACACATGAACACTGAAGCTTTCTTT
CASSLDGHMNTEAFF
>TRBV9|few|TRBJ2-1|TRBD2
TGTGCCAGCAGCGAGACTAGCGGGACCTACAATGAGCAGTTCTTC
CASSETSGTYNEQFF
>TRBV5-6|NA|TRBJ2-7|TRBD1
TGTGCCAGCAGCACGACAGGGACCACCTACGAGCAGTACTTC
CASSTTGTTYEQYF
>TRBV2|few|TRBJ2-7|NA
TGTGCCAGCTCCCTCCGGGTCTACGAGCAGTACTTC
CASSLRVYEQYF
>TRBV5-4|NA|TRBJ2-3|NA
TGTGCCAGCAGCTTGGACCCACAATCCACAGATACGCAGTATTTT
CASSLDPQSTDTQYF
>TRBV3-1/TRBV3-2|NA|TRBJ2-7|TRBD1
TGTGCCAGCAGGTCGACAGGGGGGGTATCCTACGAGCAGTACTTC
CASRSTGGVSYEQYF
>TRBV19|NA|TRBJ2-1|NA
TGTGCCAGTAGTATTGGGTTTTCGGACTGGGGTATCTATGAGCAGTTCTTC
CASSIGFSDWGIYEQFF
>TRBV12-3/TRBV12-4|NA|TRBJ2-2|NA
TGTGCCAGCCCAAGGGGTCCCGGGGAGCTGTTTTTT
CASPRGPGELFF
>TRBV6-5|NA|TRBJ2-7|TRBD2
TGTGCCAGCAGTTACCCCCCCCGGGGGGGACTAGCCGAGCAGTACTTC
CASSYPPRGGLAEQYF
>TRBV28|NA|TRBJ1-2|TRBD1
TGTGCCAGCAGTTTTGGAGGGGGCGGGTTAAGGATCACCTTC
CASSFGGGGLRITF
>TRBV10-3|NA|TRBJ2-7|NA
TGTGCCATCAGTGAGTCAACGGGATCGTGGGAGCAGTACTTC
CAISESTGSWEQYF
>TRBV6-5|NA|TRBJ1-5|TRBD1
TGTGCCAGCAGTTACTCAAGGACAGGGAATCAGCCCCAGCATTTT
CASSYSRTGNQPQHF
>TRBV11-2|few|TRBJ2-1|TRBD2
TGTGCCAGCAGATTAGCGGGATCCTACAATGAGCAGTTCTTC
CASRLAGSYNEQFF
>TRBV6-5|many|TRBJ2-7|TRBD2
TGTGCCAGCAGCATCGGACTAGGCAGGCCTTACGAGCAGTACTTC
CASSIGLGRPYEQYF
>TRBV5-1|NA|TRBJ1-1|TRBD1
TGCGCCAGCAGCTTGGAGGGGGCCACTGAAGCTTTCTTT
CASSLEGATEAFF
>TRBV12-5|few|TRBJ1-1|NA
TGTGCTAGTGGCAAGAACACTGAAGCTTTCTTT
CASGKNTEAFF
>TRBV18|NA|TRBJ1-6|TRBD1
TGTGCCAGCTCACCTTGGGACAGGGGGCGCTTCCAAAATTCACCCCTCCACTTT
CASSPWDRGRFQNSPLHF
>TRBV5-1|NA|TRBJ2-5|TRBD2
TGCGCCAGCAGCTTCGACTTAGCGGGCAGGGAGACCCAGTACTTC
CASSFDLAGRETQYF
>TRBV7-9|NA|TRBJ2-1|NA
TGTGCCAGCAGCTTTAAAAGCCCGATGCCACTGAATGAGCAGTTCTTC
CASSFKSPMPLNEQFF
>TRBV9|once|TRBJ2-7|TRBD2
TGTGCCAGCAGCGTAGGCGGAGGGACTAGCGCACCGGGCGAGCAGTACTTC
CASSVGGGTSAPGEQYF
>TRBV12-3/TRBV12-4|NA|TRBJ1-2|NA
TGTGCCAGCTCAGGGGCGGGCTATGGCTACACCTTC
CASSGAGYGYTF
>TRBV29-1|NA|TRBJ1-2|NA
TGCAGCGTTGAAGATGATGGGGGGATGGGCTATGGCTACACCTTC
CSVEDDGGMGYGYTF
>TRBV5-5|NA|TRBJ1-3|NA
TGTGCCAGCAGCCCGCTGGGCGGGGCGGACGGAAACACCATATATTTT
CASSPLGGADGNTIYF
>TRBV7-7|once|TRBJ2-3|NA
TGTGCCAGCAGCTTAGGGGTGACTAGCACAGATACGCAGTATTTT
CASSLGVTSTDTQYF
>TRBV19|NA|TRBJ2-6|NA
TGTGCCAGTTCAGGGTACGGATCTGGGGCCAACGTCCTGACTTTC
CASSGYGSGANVLTF
>TRBV10-3|NA|TRBJ1-1|NA
TGTGCCATCAGTGAGGTGGAGGCAGACACTGAAGCTTTCTTT
CAISEVEADTEAFF